The 26 T cell receptor beta chains below come from one sample, sequenced in a study of T cell repertoires in cytomegalovirus infection. TCRdb processed the reads anew with MiXCR; each CDR3 protein has one entry. The sample gives more than 20,000 distinct CDR3 sequences, 35% to 45% of which show up once; 90% to 95% is in the top ten. Their target antigens are unknown. Sequences were derived from CD8+ T cells from cultured PBMCs, sampled from culture after CMV antigen stimulation. Receptor source: a human donor in good health (CMV status not recorded). Some clones in this sample may be carry-over from other donors' samples.

The chain has TRBV5-6 and TRBJ1-6; 10 bases agree with TRBD1. CDR1 is SGHDT and CDR2 is YYEEEE in the germline V gene. This CDR3 spans 16 amino acids. V shed 0 bases and J 9 bases; nucleotides not matched to a gene: 6. Here the CDR3 DNA reads TGTGCCAGCAGCTTGGTAGGGGACAGGGGTGTTTCACCCCTCCACTTT. This gives the protein CASSLVGDRGVSPLHF.

The rearrangement joins TRBV7-8 to TRBJ2-1; 8 bases match TRBD2. Losses at the gene ends were 6 bases for V and 5 bases for J; bases not matched to a gene: 6. The CDR3 is 14 amino acids. From germline, CDR1 is SGHVS and CDR2 FQNEAQ. CDR3 amino acids: CASSHPGGDNEQFF. DNA for the CDR3: TGTGCCAGCAGTCACCCGGGGGGGGACAATGAGCAGTTCTTC.

The V call is TRBV12-3 or TRBV12-4, the J call TRBJ1-5; TRBD1 aligns across 7 bases. This CDR3 has 11 residues. V lost 6 bases, J lost 11 bases, and 4 bases stayed unmatched. CDR3: CASSNRGAQHF. The CDR3 DNA follows: TGTGCCAGCAGCAACAGGGGAGCCCAGCATTTT.

The chain combines TRBV27 with TRBJ1-1; TRBD1 is a possible D gene (5 bases). Germline CDR1 MNHEY, CDR2 SMNVEV (reference sequence). The V and J ends lost 4 bases and 3 bases respectively, with 12 bases between them. CDR3 length equals 14 residues. This CDR3 reads CASSYGGEDTEAFF. CDR3 coding DNA: TGTGCCAGCAGTTACGGGGGAGAGGACACTGAAGCTTTCTTT.

This clonotype turned up a few times. The chain couples TRBV7-9 to TRBJ1-3; D might be TRBD1 (6 bases). Deletions cut 1 base from V and 0 bases from J, with 16 bases between. The germline V gene has CDR1 SEHNR and CDR2 FQNEAQ (reference sequence). The CDR3 length is 18 residues. The CDR3 coding sequence is TGTGCCAGCAGCTTAGTGGGGGCCGATAGAACCTCTGGAAACACCATATATTTT. Residues: CASSLVGADRTSGNTIYF.

The chain uses TRBV20-1 and TRBJ2-7; D may be TRBD2 (5 bases). The germline V gene has CDR1 DFQATT and CDR2 SNEGSKA (reference sequence). This CDR3 spans 14 amino acids. Trimming took 3 bases from V and 3 from J, leaving 15 bases between them. As DNA, the CDR3 is TGCAGTGCTAGGGGGAGCGAAAGGTTCTACGAGCAGTACTTC. It codes for CSARGSERFYEQYF.

This clonotype was picked up one time. The rearrangement joins TRBV7-8 to TRBJ2-2; possible D gene TRBD1, 5 bases. The CDR3 sequence is 15 residues long. Trimming pared 2 bases from V and 4 bases from J, leaving 11 bases between. Germline values: CDR1 SGHVS, CDR2 FQNEAQ. The CDR3 loop reads CASSLQGVGTGELFF. Written as DNA, the CDR3 is TGTGCCAGCAGCTTACAGGGCGTAGGCACCGGGGAGCTGTTTTTT.

CDR3: CASSLAPRYRNEKLFF. The CDR3 coding sequence is TGTGCCAGCAGTTTAGCGCCGAGGTATCGAAATGAAAAACTGTTTTTT. J is TRBJ1-4 and V is TRBV12-3 or TRBV12-4; the D is unclear. This CDR3 region has 16 residues. Trimming took 0 bases from V and 5 from J, leaving 13 bases between them.

This chain joins TRBV7-2 and TRBJ2-7; D possibly corresponds to TRBD2 (5 bases). Between the trimmed V and J ends, which lost 1 base and 1 base, there was a span of 11 bases. The CDR3 runs 15 residues. Germline V gene data show CDR1 as SGHTA and CDR2 as FQGNSA. CDR3 loop: CASSLGLTSSYEQYF. The CDR3 nucleotides are TGTGCCAGCAGCTTAGGACTAACCTCTTCCTACGAGCAGTACTTC.

This chain links TRBV7-2 with TRBJ2-7; D is possibly TRBD1 (5 bases). Trimming removed 0 bases from V and 3 bases from J, with 9 bases in between. CDR1 and CDR2 from the germline V gene are SGHTA and FQGNSA. CDR3 length: 14 amino acids. The CDR3 loop reads CASSLAGPRYEQYF. DNA for the CDR3: TGTGCCAGCAGCTTAGCGGGGCCACGCTACGAGCAGTACTTC.

The chain recombines TRBV7-2 with TRBJ2-7; D might be TRBD2 (5 bases). The V gene lost 4 bases and the J gene lost 4 bases, with 20 bases spanning the gap. The CDR3 extends over 16 amino acids. The V gene's germline CDR1 is SGHTA and CDR2 FQGNSA. Here the CDR3 DNA reads TGTGCCAGCAGCTCCCCGGATGCTAGCCCCTTGTACGAGCAGTACTTC. Translation: CASSSPDASPLYEQYF.

The rearrangement joins TRBV20-1 to TRBJ2-7; TRBD2 matches 10 bases. The CDR3 extends over 15 amino acids. V shed 6 bases and J 6 bases; nucleotides not matched to a gene: 14. Germline CDR1 DFQATT, CDR2 SNEGSKA (reference sequence). This CDR3 is CSAPSQLAGSLEQYF. The CDR3 nucleotides read TGCAGTGCCCCTTCCCAACTAGCGGGGAGCCTCGAGCAGTACTTC.

This clonotype turned up a few times. CDR3 DNA: TGTGCCAGCAGCTCAGAAACAGGGGCGGTTCAGCCCCAGCATTTT. It translates to CASSSETGAVQPQHF. The rearrangement uses TRBV7-9 and TRBJ1-5; 7 bases map to TRBD1. The trim removed 4 bases at V and 6 bases at J, leaving 9 bases unmatched. The CDR3 has 15 residues. Germline CDR1 reads SEHNR; CDR2 reads FQNEAQ (reference sequence).

The chain uses TRBV9 and TRBJ2-1, with D maybe TRBD2 (6 bases). In germline, CDR1 is SGDLS, CDR2 YYNGEE. With 0 bases removed from V and 2 bases from J, the gap between germline ends came to 12 bases. The CDR3 sequence is 16 residues long. In nucleotides, the CDR3 is TGTGCCAGCAGCGTAGTCGGGGGAATTACCTACAATGAGCAGTTCTTC. The encoded protein is CASSVVGGITYNEQFF.

V usage is TRBV2 and J usage is TRBJ2-3; 8 nucleotides agree with TRBD2. V lost 8 bases, J lost 5 bases, and 3 bases stayed unmatched. The CDR3 consists of 12 residues. Germline V gene sequence: CDR1 SNHLY, CDR2 FYNNEI. CDR3: CASDLAGDTQYF. In DNA, the CDR3 is TGTGCCAGCGACCTAGCGGGAGATACGCAGTATTTT.

This clonotype was seen a few times. The J gene is TRBJ2-3, the V gene TRBV15; D not certain. Between the trimmed V and J ends, which lost 5 bases and 0 bases, there was a span of 6 bases. This CDR3 is 13 amino acids long. Germline assignment: CDR1 LNHNV and CDR2 YYDKDF (reference sequence). CDR3 DNA: TGTGCCACCAGCCACGGTAGCACAGATACGCAGTATTTT. Its protein is CATSHGSTDTQYF.

The rearrangement links TRBV20-1 to TRBJ2-7, with D possibly being TRBD1 or TRBD2 (5 bases each). Trimming took 0 bases from V and 0 from J, leaving 15 bases between them. The CDR3 is made up of 16 amino acids. CDR1 and CDR2 from the germline V gene are DFQATT and SNEGSKA (reference sequence). The DNA of the CDR3 is TGCAGTGCTAGAGATCGGGGACGCCAGCCCTCCTACGAGCAGTACTTC. Its protein product is CSARDRGRQPSYEQYF.

The table lists this clonotype with a few counts. This chain joins TRBV6-2 or TRBV6-3 and TRBJ1-1, with D perhaps TRBD1 (5 bases). Per the germline V gene, CDR1 is MNHEY and CDR2 is SVGEGT. CDR3 length: 13 residues. Trimming took off 6 bases at V and 1 base at J, with 9 bases between the two ends. The CDR3 coding sequence is TGTGCCAGCAGGTCGGGGGGGAACACTGAAGCTTTCTTT. Amino acids: CASRSGGNTEAFF.

This clonotype has more than one count but fewer than ten. This rearrangement joins TRBV7-8 to TRBJ2-7; 8 nucleotides line up with TRBD2. CDR3 length: 15 residues. Germline V gene lookup returns CDR1 SGHVS and CDR2 FQNEAQ. V was pared by 4 bases and J by 2 bases, with 7 bases of the junction left unmatched. DNA for the CDR3: TGTGCCAGCAGCTCCCCTAGAGCGGGAGCCTACGAGCAGTACTTC. Translated, it gives CASSSPRAGAYEQYF.

In this sample, this clonotype turned up a few times. This rearrangement joins TRBV12-3 or TRBV12-4 to TRBJ2-1; 11 nucleotides match TRBD2. V shed 5 bases, J shed 9 bases, and the junction held 9 bases outside the gene matches. The CDR3 consists of 15 residues. The DNA of the CDR3 is TGTGCCAGCAGTCCTACTAGCGGGGGCTGGGGTGAGCAGTTCTTC. It is translated as CASSPTSGGWGEQFF.

The chain joins TRBV12-3 or TRBV12-4 to TRBJ2-7; tentative D call: TRBD2 (5 bases). V lost 3 bases, J lost 3 bases, and 9 bases lay in between. The length of the CDR3 is 13 residues. CDR3 in DNA: TGTGCCAGCAGTTTGAGGGCAGGCTACGAGCAGTACTTC. Protein product: CASSLRAGYEQYF.

This clonotype has a handful of counts. The chain links TRBV7-2 to TRBJ1-3; 8 bases are a match to TRBD1. V shed 5 bases, J shed 2 bases, and the junction held 2 bases outside the gene matches. The CDR3 has 14 amino acids. Per germline, CDR1 SGHTA and CDR2 FQGNSA. The CDR3 nucleotides read TGTGCCAGCAGCAAACAGGGGGCTGGAAACACCATATATTTT. Translation: CASSKQGAGNTIYF.

This clonotype was seen at least ten times. The chain carries TRBV7-9 and TRBJ2-5; TRBD1 or TRBD2 may be the D gene (5 bases each). V lost 3 bases and J 5 bases, leaving 13 bases between the germline ends. The CDR3 totals 14 residues. CDR1 and CDR2 from the germline V gene are SEHNR and FQNEAQ (reference sequence). CDR3 sequence (DNA): TGTGCCAGCAGCTTTTGGGGCAGGGAGGAGACCCAGTACTTC. This translates into CASSFWGREETQYF.

V and J are TRBV5-5 and TRBJ1-2; the D is unclear. CDR3 length: 13 amino acids. The germline gives CDR1 SGHKS, CDR2 YYEKEE (reference sequence). V was pared by 1 base and J by 7 bases, with 11 bases between. The CDR3 here is CASSLTGVGGYTF. In nucleotides, the CDR3 is TGTGCCAGCAGCTTGACTGGGGTTGGTGGCTACACCTTC.

The chain is built from TRBV7-2 and TRBJ2-5; 7 positions agree with TRBD2. The junction had 9 bases not matched to a gene; V was cut back by 1 base and J by 4 bases. This CDR3 region has 16 residues. CDR1 is SGHTA and CDR2 is FQGNSA in the germline V gene. In DNA, the CDR3 is TGTGCCAGCAGCTTAGAAGGGCGCGGGGGAGGAGAGACCCAGTACTTC. Translation: CASSLEGRGGGETQYF.

This clonotype has more than one count but fewer than ten. The chain couples TRBV10-3 to TRBJ2-7; 12 bases are shared with TRBD2. The CDR3 covers 19 residues. V was pared by 4 bases and J by 0 bases, with 13 bases of the junction left unmatched. CDR1 and CDR2 from the germline V gene are ENHRY and SYGVKD. As DNA, the CDR3 is TGTGCCATCAGTGGGTCGACACGGACTAGCGGGGTAAGCTCCTACGAGCAGTACTTC. Protein: CAISGSTRTSGVSSYEQYF.